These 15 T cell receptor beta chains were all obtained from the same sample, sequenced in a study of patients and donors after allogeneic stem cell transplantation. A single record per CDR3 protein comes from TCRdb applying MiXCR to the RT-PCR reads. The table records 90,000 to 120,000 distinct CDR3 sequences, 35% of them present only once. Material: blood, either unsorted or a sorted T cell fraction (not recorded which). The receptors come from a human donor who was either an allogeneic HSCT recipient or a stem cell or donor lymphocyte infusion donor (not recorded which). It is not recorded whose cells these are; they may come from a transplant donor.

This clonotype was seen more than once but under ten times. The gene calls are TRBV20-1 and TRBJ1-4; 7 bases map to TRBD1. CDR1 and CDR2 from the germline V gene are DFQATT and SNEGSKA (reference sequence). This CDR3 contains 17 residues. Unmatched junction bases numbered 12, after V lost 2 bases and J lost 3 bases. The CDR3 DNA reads TGCAGTGCTAGACGTCGTATTAGGGACAGACCTAATGAAAAACTGTTTTTT. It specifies CSARRRIRDRPNEKLFF.

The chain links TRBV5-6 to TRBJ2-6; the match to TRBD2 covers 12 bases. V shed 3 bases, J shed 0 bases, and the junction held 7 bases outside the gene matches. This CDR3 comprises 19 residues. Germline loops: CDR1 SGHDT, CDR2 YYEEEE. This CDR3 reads CASSWWPTSGSSGANVLTF. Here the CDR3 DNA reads TGTGCCAGCAGCTGGTGGCCGACTAGCGGGAGCTCTGGGGCCAACGTCCTGACTTTC.

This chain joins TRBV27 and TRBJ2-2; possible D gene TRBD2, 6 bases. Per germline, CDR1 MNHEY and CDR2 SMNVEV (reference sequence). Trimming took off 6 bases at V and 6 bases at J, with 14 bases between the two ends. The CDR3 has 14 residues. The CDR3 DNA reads TGTGCCAGCAGCCCCGGGACTCCCTCCGGGGAGCTGTTTTTT. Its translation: CASSPGTPSGELFF.

The CDR3 sequence: CASSSGTGNNEQFF. The CDR3 DNA follows: TGTGCCAGCAGCTCCGGGACAGGGAACAATGAGCAGTTCTTC. This chain uses TRBV5-6 with TRBJ2-1; 9 bases match TRBD1. CDR1 is SGHDT, CDR2 YYEEEE, per germline. This CDR3 is 14 amino acids long. Losses at the gene ends were 3 bases for V and 5 bases for J; bases not matched to a gene: 3.

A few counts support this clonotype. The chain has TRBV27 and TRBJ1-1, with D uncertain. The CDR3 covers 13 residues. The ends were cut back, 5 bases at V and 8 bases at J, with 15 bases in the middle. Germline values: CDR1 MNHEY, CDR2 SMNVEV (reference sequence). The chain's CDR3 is CASSPGSYGEAFF. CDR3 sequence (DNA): TGTGCCAGCAGTCCCGGGAGCTACGGCGAAGCTTTCTTT.

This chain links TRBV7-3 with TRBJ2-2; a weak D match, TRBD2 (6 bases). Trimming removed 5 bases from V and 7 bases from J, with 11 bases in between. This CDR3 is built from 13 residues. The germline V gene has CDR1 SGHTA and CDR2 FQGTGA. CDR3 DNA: TGTGCCAGCAGCCTCACTAGCTTCGGGGAGCTGTTTTTT. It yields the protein CASSLTSFGELFF.

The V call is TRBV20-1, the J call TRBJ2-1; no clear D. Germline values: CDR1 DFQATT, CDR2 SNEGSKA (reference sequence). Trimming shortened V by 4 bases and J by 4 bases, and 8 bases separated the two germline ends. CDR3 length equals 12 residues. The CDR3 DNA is TGCAGTGCTAAGTCCGGATACAATGAGCAGTTCTTC. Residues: CSAKSGYNEQFF.

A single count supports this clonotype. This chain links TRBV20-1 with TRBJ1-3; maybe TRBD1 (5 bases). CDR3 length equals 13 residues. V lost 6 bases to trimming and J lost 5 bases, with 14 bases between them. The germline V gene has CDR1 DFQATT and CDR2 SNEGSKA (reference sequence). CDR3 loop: CSARPGSRNTIYF. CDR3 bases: TGCAGTGCCCGCCCAGGGTCTAGAAACACCATATATTTT.

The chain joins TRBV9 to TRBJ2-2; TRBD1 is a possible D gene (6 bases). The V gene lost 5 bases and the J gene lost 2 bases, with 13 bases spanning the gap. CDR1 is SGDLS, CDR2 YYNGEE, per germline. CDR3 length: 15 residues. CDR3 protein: CASREQGDNTGELFF. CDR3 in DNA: TGTGCCAGCAGAGAACAGGGAGATAACACCGGGGAGCTGTTTTTT.

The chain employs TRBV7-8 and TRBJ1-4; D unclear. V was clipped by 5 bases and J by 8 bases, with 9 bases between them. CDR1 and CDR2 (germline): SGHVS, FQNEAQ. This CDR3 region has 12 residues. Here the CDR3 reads CASSLEKEKLFF. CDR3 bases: TGTGCCAGCAGCCTAGAAAAAGAAAAACTGTTTTTT. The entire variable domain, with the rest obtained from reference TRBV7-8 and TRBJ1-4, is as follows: GAGVSQSPRYKVAKRGQDVALRCDPISGHVSLFWYQQALGQGPEFLTYFQNEAQLDKSGLPSDRFFAERPEGSVSTLKIQRTQQEDSAVYLCASSLEKEKLFFGSGTQLSVL.

The CDR3 loop is CSASSSGSSFYEQYF. CDR3 sequence (DNA): TGCAGTGCCTCGTCTAGCGGATCTTCCTTCTACGAGCAGTACTTC. V and J are TRBV20-1 and TRBJ2-7; TRBD2 matches at 7 bases. The CDR3 totals 15 residues. Losses at the gene ends were 6 bases for V and 3 bases for J; bases not matched to a gene: 14. Germline values: CDR1 DFQATT, CDR2 SNEGSKA (reference sequence).

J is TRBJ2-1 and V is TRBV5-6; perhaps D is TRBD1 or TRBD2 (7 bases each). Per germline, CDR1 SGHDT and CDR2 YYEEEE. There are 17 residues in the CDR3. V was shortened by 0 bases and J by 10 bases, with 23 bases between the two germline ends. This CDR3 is CASSLDRGLPLVREQFF. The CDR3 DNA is TGTGCCAGCAGCTTGGACAGGGGACTACCCCTGGTCCGAGAGCAGTTCTTC. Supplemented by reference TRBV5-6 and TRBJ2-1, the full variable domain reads DAGVTQSPTHLIKTRGQQVTLRCSPKSGHDTVSWYQQALGQGPQFIFQYYEEEERQRGNFPDRFSGHQFPNYSSELNVNALLLGDSALYLCASSLDRGLPLVREQFFGPGTRLTVL.

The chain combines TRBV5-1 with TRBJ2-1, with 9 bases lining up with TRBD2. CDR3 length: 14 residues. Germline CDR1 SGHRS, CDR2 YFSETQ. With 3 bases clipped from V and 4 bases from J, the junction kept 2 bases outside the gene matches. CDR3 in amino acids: CASSYLAGYNEQFF. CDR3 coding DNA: TGCGCCAGCAGCTACCTAGCGGGATACAATGAGCAGTTCTTC.

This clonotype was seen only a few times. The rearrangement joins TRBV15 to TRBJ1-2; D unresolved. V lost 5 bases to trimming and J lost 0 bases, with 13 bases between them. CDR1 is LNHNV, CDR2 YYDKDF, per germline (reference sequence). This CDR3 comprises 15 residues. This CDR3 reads CATSLSAVANYGYTF. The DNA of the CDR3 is TGTGCCACCAGCTTATCGGCGGTAGCTAACTATGGCTACACCTTC.

The CDR3 coding sequence is TGTGCCACCAGTGAGGGACAGGGGGCGAACACTGAAGCTTTCTTT. Amino acid sequence: CATSEGQGANTEAFF. This chain links TRBV24-1 with TRBJ1-1; TRBD1 matches 12 bases. Germline-derived CDR1 and CDR2 are KGHDR and SFDVKD. With 4 bases clipped from V and 1 base from J, the junction kept 0 bases outside the gene matches. The CDR3 runs to 15 residues.